This T cell receptor (beta chain) appears in the sequencing data of a study of blood T cell repertoires in COVID-19 (dated by TCRdb to 2018 to 2021). Regarding the research as a whole: Collaborator samples came from the United States, Italy and Spain and covered acute and convalescent phases of COVID-19. Sample metadata almost always included a de-identified subject ID, COVID-19 status, age in years and sex. Subjects who had been exposed to COVID-19, were actively infected with it, or had recovered from it provided the deeply sampled blood TCRbeta repertoires that made up the dataset. The material from the prospective study consisted of cDNA or gDNA derived from T cells, B-cell-depleted T cells, or PBMCs. Where available, HLA class I and class II types were obtained from metadata supplied by the sample provider rather than from assay-based typing. The samples were drawn from two sources: the first 160 participants of the ongoing ImmuneRACE study, and 1,200 or so subjects contributed by 6 global collaborators. The repertoires were made available in a free public database intended to serve as a resource for research on the immune response to SARS-CoV-2. The paper's findings and limits, for the study overall: How much clinical and demographic metadata was included differed by source and by participant, and the metadata was provided uncurated.

Turning to this clone: This receptor's antigen is unknown. Per-base quality was not reported, and no clone a single base away is much larger than it.

TCRbeta CDR3 regions were amplified from genomic DNA by means of the immunoSEQ Assay, a bias-controlled multiplex PCR. As for the original processing: Nucleated cell counts per sample were estimated from amplification of reference gene primers within the assay. To quantify the absolute abundance of each unique TCRbeta CDR3 rearrangement, sequence reads were collapsed and filtered. For each sample, productive Simpson clonality was calculated by taking the square root of Simpson's diversity index across productive rearrangements. The table was pulled from immuneACCESS by TCRdb, which kept in-frame rearrangements only. Such tables lose some clones; where checked, under half of the loss comes from unresolved V genes, and the rest has no known cause. That table furnishes V, J and clone size, whereas the DNA furnished D and trimming. This sample is represented by under 400,000 clones; 88% of them were singletons. The ten largest clones capture approximately 1% of the sample.

Sequences SGHDT (CDR1) and YYEEEE (CDR2) are obtained from the germline V gene. Clipping removes 0 bases from V and 3 bases from J, with 5 as the unmatched junction base count. The CDR3, cysteine through phenylalanine, is 16 amino acids long. Of the read, only the CDR3 DNA is kept; its 48 bases are in frame from base 1. Enrolling through a virtual design, the prospective study's participants ranged in age from about 18 to 100 years and lived across more than 20 United States geographic areas. Cohort assignment in the prospective study relied on participant-reported clinical history from a screening survey and a study questionnaire. A participant counted as exposed if, within 2 weeks of entering the study, that participant had been in contact with someone who had a PCR-confirmed or clinician-diagnosed COVID-19 case. In the prospective study, whole blood, serum and a nasopharyngeal or oropharyngeal swab were collected from each participant by mobile phlebotomists. Additional blood draws and questionnaires over an approximately 2-month period could optionally be provided by prospective study participants. Before DNA extraction, prospective study blood samples were shipped either frozen or at room temperature.

The sequence derives from a woman aged 25 to 39 who had been exposed to COVID-19. Sequencing was done on a sample of PBMCs or T cells enriched from blood (not recorded which). The rearranged chain carries TRBV5-6 and TRBJ2-1, with 8 middle bases fitting TRBD1. The CDR3 reads CASSLGTGIIYNEQFF. The bases read TGTGCCAGCAGCTTGGGGACAGGGATTATCTACAATGAGCAGTTCTTC.